Listed here are 9 T cell receptor beta chains from one sample, sequenced in a study of T cell responses to AZD1222 COVID-19 vaccine (dated by TCRdb to about 2021). To prepare the library, the immunoSEQ multiplex PCR assay was applied. TCRdb carries this immuneACCESS record with in-frame sequences only. Its versions omit some clonotypes, under half of them owing to an unresolved V gene in the studies checked, with the rest unexplained. In all, the sample holds more than 55,000 clones, and about 91% of those were seen once. 5% to 6.5% of the sample is held by the ten biggest clonotypes. The time point label of this sample denotes: about 28 days (+/-7) after the second vaccine dose. The sample was peripheral blood, taken 28 days after the second AZD1222 dose. These TCRs come from an adult who received the AZD1222 COVID-19 vaccine.

The genes are TRBV4-1 and TRBJ2-6; 9 nucleotides line up with TRBD1. The CDR3 is made up of 18 amino acids. Germline V gene data show CDR1 as MGHRA and CDR2 as YSYEKL. Losses at the gene ends were 2 bases for V and 0 bases for J; bases not matched to a gene: 5. The CDR3 DNA is TGCGCCAGCAGCCAAACAACGGACAGGGGCTCTGGGGCCAACGTCCTGACTTTC. It is translated as CASSQTTDRGSGANVLTF.

CDR3 sequence: CASSSRQSAGELFF. The CDR3, as DNA: TGTGCCAGCAGCAGCCGGCAATCCGCCGGGGAGCTGTTTTTT. The chain recombines TRBV7-2 with TRBJ2-2, with D uncertain. The V end lost 5 bases, the J end lost 6 bases, and 13 bases lay between the germline ends. The length of the CDR3 is 14 residues. Germline CDR1 reads SGHTA; CDR2 reads FQGNSA. Looking up the rest from reference TRBV7-2 and TRBJ2-2 gives the full variable domain: GAGVSQSPSNKVTEKGKDVELRCDPISGHTALYWYRQSLGQGLEFLIYFQGNSAPDKSGLPSDRFSAERTGGSVSTLTIQRTQQEDSAVYLCASSSRQSAGELFFGEGSRLTVL.

This clone came up once. The J gene is TRBJ1-5, the V gene TRBV29-1, with no clear D. The germline gives CDR1 SQVTM, CDR2 ANQGSEA. The CDR3 covers 12 residues. V was shortened by 7 bases and J by 7 bases, with 14 bases between the two germline ends. The CDR3 DNA follows: TGCAGCGCAGGACGTTCTGGACAGCCCCAGCATTTT. Translated, it gives CSAGRSGQPQHF.

The chain joins TRBV9 to TRBJ2-5; 8 positions match TRBD1. Germline V CDR1 and CDR2: SGDLS, YYNGEE. V gave up 0 bases and J gave up 0 bases; unmatched junction bases: 4. The CDR3 length is 16 residues. The chain's CDR3 is CASSVGTGGYQETQYF. DNA for the CDR3: TGTGCCAGCAGCGTAGGTACAGGGGGGTACCAAGAGACCCAGTACTTC.

In its sample, this clone was seen a few times. The gene calls are TRBV9 and TRBJ1-1; D gene uncertain. The ends were cut back, 1 base at V and 1 base at J, with 17 bases in the middle. The germline CDR1 and CDR2 sequences are SGDLS and YYNGEE. The CDR3 is made up of 17 amino acids. This CDR3 reads CASSVSQRRTANTEAFF. The CDR3 DNA reads as TGTGCCAGCAGCGTAAGCCAGAGACGGACGGCGAACACTGAAGCTTTCTTT.

This clone was counted once. The V call is TRBV25-1, the J call TRBJ2-2, with 7 positions matching TRBD2. Germline CDR1 MGHDK, CDR2 SYGVNS. V trimming: 8 bases; J trimming: 7 bases; junction bases outside the gene matches: 10. The CDR3 covers 14 residues. The DNA of the CDR3 is TGTGCCAGCTCCGGCGGGAGAACTTACGGGGAGCTGTTTTTT. It codes for CASSGGRTYGELFF.

This chain uses TRBV28 with TRBJ2-2; D may be TRBD1 (6 bases). The CDR3 has 15 amino acids. In germline, CDR1 is MDHEN, CDR2 SYDVKM. V lost 6 bases and J 1 base, leaving 12 bases between the germline ends. Here the CDR3 reads CASRPGTLNTGELFF. CDR3 DNA sequence: TGTGCCAGCAGACCCGGGACACTGAACACCGGGGAGCTGTTTTTT.

V and J are TRBV13 and TRBJ2-7, with TRBD1 matching over 8 bases. The V segment lost 3 bases and the J segment 2 bases; nucleotides outside the gene matches: 9. The V gene's germline CDR1 is PRHDT and CDR2 FYEKMQ (reference sequence). The CDR3 is made up of 16 amino acids. For the CDR3, the DNA is TGTGCCAGCAGCTTTGGGGACAGGCTTGGCACCTACGAGCAGTACTTC. Its protein is CASSFGDRLGTYEQYF.

The chain joins TRBV6-5 to TRBJ2-3; TRBD2 agrees at 10 bases. This CDR3 has 15 amino acids. CDR1 is MNHEY, CDR2 SVGAGI, per germline. V was pared by 5 bases and J by 4 bases, with 6 bases of the junction left unmatched. The CDR3: CASSLQRGGSDTQYF. CDR3 bases: TGTGCCAGCAGTCTCCAGCGGGGGGGGTCAGATACGCAGTATTTT.